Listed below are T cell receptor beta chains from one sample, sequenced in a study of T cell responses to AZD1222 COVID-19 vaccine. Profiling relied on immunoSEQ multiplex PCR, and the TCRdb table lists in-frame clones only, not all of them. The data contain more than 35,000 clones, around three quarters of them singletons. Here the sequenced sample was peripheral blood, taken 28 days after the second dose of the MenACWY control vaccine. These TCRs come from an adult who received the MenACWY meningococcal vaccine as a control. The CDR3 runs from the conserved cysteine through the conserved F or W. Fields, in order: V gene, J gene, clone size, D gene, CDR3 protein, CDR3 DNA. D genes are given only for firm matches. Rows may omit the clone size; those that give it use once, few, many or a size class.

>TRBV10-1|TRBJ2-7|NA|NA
CASSERDPAYEQYF
TGCGCCAGCAGTGAGAGGGACCCGGCCTACGAGCAGTACTTC
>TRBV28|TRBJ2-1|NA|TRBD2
CASSGTSGEINEQFF
TGTGCCAGCAGCGGGACTAGCGGGGAAATCAATGAGCAGTTCTTC
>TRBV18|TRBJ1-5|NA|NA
CASSGGFNQPQHF
TGTGCCAGCTCAGGGGGATTCAATCAGCCCCAGCATTTT
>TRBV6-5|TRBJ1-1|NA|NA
CASTEGRARDTEAFF
TGTGCCAGCACCGAGGGGAGGGCCAGGGACACTGAAGCTTTCTTT
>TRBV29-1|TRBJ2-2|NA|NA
CSVEQGLTGELFF
TGCAGCGTTGAGCAGGGGCTGACCGGGGAGCTGTTTTTT
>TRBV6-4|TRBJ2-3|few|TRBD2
CASSDGASGSANTDTQYF
TGTGCCAGCAGTGACGGGGCTAGCGGGAGCGCCAACACAGATACGCAGTATTTT
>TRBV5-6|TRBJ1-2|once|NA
CASSGGPENYGYTF
TGTGCCAGCAGCGGGGGGCCAGAGAATTATGGCTACACCTTC
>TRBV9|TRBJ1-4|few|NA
CASSVATGNVNEKLFF
TGTGCCAGCAGCGTAGCTACCGGGAATGTTAATGAAAAACTGTTTTTT
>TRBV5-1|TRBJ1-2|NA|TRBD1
CASSYSDRTGYTF
TGCGCCAGCAGCTATTCGGACAGGACGGGCTACACCTTC
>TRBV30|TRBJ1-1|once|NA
CACYMNTEAFF
TGTGCCTGTTACATGAACACTGAAGCTTTCTTT
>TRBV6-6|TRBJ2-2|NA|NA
CASSYSGPITGELFF
TGTGCCAGCAGTTACTCCGGGCCTATCACCGGGGAGCTGTTTTTT
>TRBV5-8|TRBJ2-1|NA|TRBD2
CASRLAGGLSYNEQFF
TGTGCCAGCAGACTAGCGGGGGGCCTCTCCTACAATGAGCAGTTCTTC
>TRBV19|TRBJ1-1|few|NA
CASSSTGGTNTEAFF
TGTGCCAGTAGTTCCACCGGGGGGACGAACACTGAAGCTTTCTTT
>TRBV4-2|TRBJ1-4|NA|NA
CASSHGDPPVLEHEKLFF
TGTGCCAGCAGCCATGGGGACCCCCCCGTTCTCGAACATGAAAAACTGTTTTTT
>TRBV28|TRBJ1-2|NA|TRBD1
CASSPTGTGRYGYTF
TGTGCCAGCAGTCCCACCGGGACAGGGCGATATGGCTACACCTTC
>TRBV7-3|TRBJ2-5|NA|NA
CASSPPPSKQETQYF
TGTGCCAGCAGCCCCCCCCCGTCCAAGCAAGAGACCCAGTACTTC
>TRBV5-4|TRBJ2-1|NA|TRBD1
CASSLAGGQNNEQFF
TGTGCCAGCAGCCTGGCAGGGGGCCAAAACAATGAGCAGTTCTTC
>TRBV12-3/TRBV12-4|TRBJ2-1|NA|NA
CASSLVGPKQFF
TGTGCCAGCAGTTTGGTTGGGCCCAAGCAGTTCTTC
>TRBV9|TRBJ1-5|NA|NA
CASSRDNSNQPQHF
TGTGCCAGCAGCCGGGACAATAGCAATCAGCCCCAGCATTTT
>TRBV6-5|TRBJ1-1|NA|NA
CASSYGKVNTEAFF
TGTGCCAGCAGTTACGGGAAAGTGAACACTGAAGCTTTCTTT
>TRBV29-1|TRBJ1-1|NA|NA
CSSAPGVEAFF
TGCAGCTCCGCCCCGGGGGTTGAAGCTTTCTTT
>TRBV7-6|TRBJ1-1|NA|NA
CASSSGDGTEAFF
TGTGCCAGCAGCTCAGGGGACGGCACTGAAGCTTTCTTT
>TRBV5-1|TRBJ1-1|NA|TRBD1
CASSFSTGIGDTEAFF
TGCGCCAGCAGCTTCTCGACAGGGATCGGAGACACTGAAGCTTTCTTT
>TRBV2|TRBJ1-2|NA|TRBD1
CASSDRGKNYGYTF
TGTGCCAGCAGTGACAGGGGGAAGAACTATGGCTACACCTTC
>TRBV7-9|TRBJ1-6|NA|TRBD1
CASSFGDSYNSPLHF
TGTGCCAGCAGCTTCGGGGACAGTTATAATTCACCCCTCCACTTT
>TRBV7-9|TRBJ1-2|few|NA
CASSPSGLSYGYTF
TGTGCCAGCAGCCCCTCGGGCCTCTCCTATGGCTACACCTTC
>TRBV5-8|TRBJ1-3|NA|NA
CASSLGGFSSGNTIYF
TGTGCCAGCAGCTTGGGGGGCTTCAGCTCTGGAAACACCATATATTTT
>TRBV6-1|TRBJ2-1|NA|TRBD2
CASSEKIASGRYNEQFF
TGTGCCAGCAGTGAAAAGATCGCTAGCGGGAGGTACAATGAGCAGTTCTTC
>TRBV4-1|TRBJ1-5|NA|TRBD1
CASSQDAGGWPQHF
TGCGCCAGCAGCCAAGATGCAGGGGGGTGGCCCCAGCATTTT
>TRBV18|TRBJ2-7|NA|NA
CASSQADSLPYEQYF
TGTGCCAGCTCACAAGCCGACAGTTTGCCCTACGAGCAGTACTTC
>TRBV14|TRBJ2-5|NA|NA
CASSRFSGPRGETQYF
TGTGCCAGCAGCCGTTTTAGCGGGCCAAGGGGGGAGACCCAGTACTTC
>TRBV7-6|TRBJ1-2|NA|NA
CASSPTTVPNYGYTF
TGTGCCAGCAGCCCCACGACAGTTCCTAACTATGGCTACACCTTC
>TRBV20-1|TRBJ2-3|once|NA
CSAASDTQYF
TGCAGTGCGGCTTCGGATACGCAGTATTTT
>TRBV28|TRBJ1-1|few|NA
CASGGGGHRTEAFF
TGTGCCAGCGGGGGTGGGGGACATCGGACTGAAGCTTTCTTT
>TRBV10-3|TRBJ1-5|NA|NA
CAISESTGGEPQHF
TGTGCCATCAGTGAGTCTACAGGAGGGGAGCCCCAGCATTTT
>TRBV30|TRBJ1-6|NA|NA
CAWRGPGVNSPLHF
TGTGCCTGGAGGGGGCCAGGGGTTAATTCACCCCTCCACTTT
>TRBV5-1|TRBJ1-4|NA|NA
CASSLGGRTNEKLFF
TGCGCCAGCAGCTTGGGGGGGCGTACTAATGAAAAACTGTTTTTT
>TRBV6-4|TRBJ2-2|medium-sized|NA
CASSDAGGTGELFF
TGTGCCAGCAGTGACGCTGGGGGGACCGGGGAGCTGTTTTTT
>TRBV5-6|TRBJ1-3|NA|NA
CASSQGGNTIYF
TGTGCCAGCAGCCAGGGTGGAAACACCATATATTTT
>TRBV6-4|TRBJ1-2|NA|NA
CASREQPGGDYGYTF
TGTGCCAGCAGAGAACAGCCGGGGGGAGACTATGGCTACACCTTC
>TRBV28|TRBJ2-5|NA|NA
CASSPSGRAEETQYF
TGTGCCAGCAGTCCGTCTGGTCGGGCAGAAGAGACCCAGTACTTC
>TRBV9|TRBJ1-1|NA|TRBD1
CASSGDSPEAFF
TGTGCCAGCAGCGGGGACAGTCCTGAAGCTTTCTTT
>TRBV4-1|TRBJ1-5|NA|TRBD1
CASSRDGQGDQPQHF
TGCGCCAGCAGCCGAGACGGACAGGGGGATCAGCCCCAGCATTTT
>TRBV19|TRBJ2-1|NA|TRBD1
CASSRGTGGASNEQFF
TGTGCCAGTAGTAGAGGGACAGGGGGCGCCTCCAATGAGCAGTTCTTC
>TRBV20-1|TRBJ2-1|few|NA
CSATDRTEQFF
TGCAGTGCTACTGACAGGACTGAGCAGTTCTTC
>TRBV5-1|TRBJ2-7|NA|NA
CASSPVVGPSSYEQYF
TGCGCCAGCAGCCCAGTGGTCGGCCCAAGCTCCTACGAGCAGTACTTC
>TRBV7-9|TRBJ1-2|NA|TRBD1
CASSYTGGGGYTF
TGTGCCAGCAGCTATACAGGGGGCGGTGGCTACACCTTC
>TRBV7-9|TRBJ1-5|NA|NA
CASSSQGLGQPQHF
TGTGCCAGCAGCTCCCAGGGATTAGGTCAGCCCCAGCATTTT